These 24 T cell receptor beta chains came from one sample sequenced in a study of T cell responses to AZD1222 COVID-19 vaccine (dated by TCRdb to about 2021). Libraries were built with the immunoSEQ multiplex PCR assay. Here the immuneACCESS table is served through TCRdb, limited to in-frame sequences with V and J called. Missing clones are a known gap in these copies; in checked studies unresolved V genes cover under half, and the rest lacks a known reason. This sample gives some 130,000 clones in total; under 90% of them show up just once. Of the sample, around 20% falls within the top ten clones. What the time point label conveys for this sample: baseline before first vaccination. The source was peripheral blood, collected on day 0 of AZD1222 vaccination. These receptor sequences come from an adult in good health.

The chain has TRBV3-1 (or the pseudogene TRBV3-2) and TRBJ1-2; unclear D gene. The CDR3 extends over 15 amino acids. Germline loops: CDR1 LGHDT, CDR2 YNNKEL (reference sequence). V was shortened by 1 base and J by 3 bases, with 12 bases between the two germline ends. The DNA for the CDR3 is TGTGCCAGCAGCCAAGGGTCCGGTACGGACTATGGCTACACCTTC. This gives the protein CASSQGSGTDYGYTF.

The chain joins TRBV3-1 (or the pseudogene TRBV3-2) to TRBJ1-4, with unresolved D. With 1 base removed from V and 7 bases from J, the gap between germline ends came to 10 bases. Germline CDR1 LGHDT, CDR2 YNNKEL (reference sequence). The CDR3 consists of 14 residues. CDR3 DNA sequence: TGTGCCAGCAGCCAAGTGCCCCGGGGTGAAAAACTGTTTTTT. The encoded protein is CASSQVPRGEKLFF.

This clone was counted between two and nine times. The CDR3 bases are TGTGCCACCAGCAGAGATATGGAGGGGACAAATGGTTTCTTT. Translation gives CATSRDMEGTNGFF. The chain links TRBV15 to TRBJ1-1; tentative D call: TRBD1 (6 bases). The germline gives CDR1 LNHNV, CDR2 YYDKDF (reference sequence). V was trimmed by 0 bases and J by 13 bases, leaving 18 bases between them. The CDR3 has 14 residues. Complete variable domain (other parts from reference TRBV15 and TRBJ1-1): DAMVIQNPRYQVTQFGKPVTLSCSQTLNHNVMYWYQQKSSQAPKLLFHYYDKDFNNEADTPDNFQSRRPNTSFCFLDIRSPGLGDTAMYLCATSRDMEGTNGFFGQGTRLTVV.

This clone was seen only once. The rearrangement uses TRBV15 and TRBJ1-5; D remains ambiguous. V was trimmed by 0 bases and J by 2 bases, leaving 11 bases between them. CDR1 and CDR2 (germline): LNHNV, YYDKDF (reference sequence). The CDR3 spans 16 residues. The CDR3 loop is CATSRDSGLGNQPQHF. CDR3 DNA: TGTGCCACCAGCAGAGATTCAGGACTAGGCAATCAGCCCCAGCATTTT.

DNA for the CDR3: TGTGCCAGCAGTTTCAGTCACGGACAGCCGACCCAGTACTTC. This sequence encodes CASSFSHGQPTQYF. The gene calls are TRBV6-2 or TRBV6-3 and TRBJ2-5; tentative D call: TRBD1 (6 bases). V dropped 4 bases and J dropped 7 bases, with 16 bases sitting between them. Germline lookup yields CDR1 MNHEY and CDR2 SVGEGT. The CDR3 runs to 14 residues.

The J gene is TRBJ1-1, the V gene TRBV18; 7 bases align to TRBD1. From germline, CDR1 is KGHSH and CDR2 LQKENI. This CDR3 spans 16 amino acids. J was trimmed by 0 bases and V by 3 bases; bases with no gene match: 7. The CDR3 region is CASSPVRDRLNTEAFF. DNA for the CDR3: TGTGCCAGCTCACCCGTCCGGGACAGACTGAACACTGAAGCTTTCTTT.

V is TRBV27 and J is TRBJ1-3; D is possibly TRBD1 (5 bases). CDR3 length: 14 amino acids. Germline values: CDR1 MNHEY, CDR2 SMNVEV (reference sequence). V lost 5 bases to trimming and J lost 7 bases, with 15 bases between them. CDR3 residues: CASSPRGGINTIYF. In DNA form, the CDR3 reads TGTGCCAGCAGTCCCCGGGGGGGGATTAACACCATATATTTT.

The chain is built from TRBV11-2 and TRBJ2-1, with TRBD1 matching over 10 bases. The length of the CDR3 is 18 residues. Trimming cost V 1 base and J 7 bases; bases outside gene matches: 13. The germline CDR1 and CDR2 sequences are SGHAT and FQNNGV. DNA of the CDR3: TGTGCCAGCAGCTTAGTCTTTTCAGGGGGACAGGGGAGGAATGAGCAGTTCTTC. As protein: CASSLVFSGGQGRNEQFF.

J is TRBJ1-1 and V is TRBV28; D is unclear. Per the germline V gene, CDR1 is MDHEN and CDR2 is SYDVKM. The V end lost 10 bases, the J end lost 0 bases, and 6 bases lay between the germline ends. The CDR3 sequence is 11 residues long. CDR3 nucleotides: TGTGCCACCTCTTTGAACACTGAAGCTTTCTTT. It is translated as CATSLNTEAFF.

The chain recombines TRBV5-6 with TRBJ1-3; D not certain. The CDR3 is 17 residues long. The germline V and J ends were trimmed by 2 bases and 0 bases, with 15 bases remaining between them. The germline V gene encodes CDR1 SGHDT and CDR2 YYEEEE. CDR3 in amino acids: CASSFSSPSFSGNTIYF. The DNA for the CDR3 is TGTGCCAGCAGCTTTTCTTCTCCTAGTTTCTCTGGAAACACCATATATTTT.

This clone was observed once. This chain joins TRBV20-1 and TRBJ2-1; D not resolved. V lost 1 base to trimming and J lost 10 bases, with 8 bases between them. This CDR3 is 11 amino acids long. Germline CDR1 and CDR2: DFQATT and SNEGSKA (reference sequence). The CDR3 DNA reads TGCAGTGCTAGAGGGTCCGGGGAGCAGTTCTTC. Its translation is CSARGSGEQFF.

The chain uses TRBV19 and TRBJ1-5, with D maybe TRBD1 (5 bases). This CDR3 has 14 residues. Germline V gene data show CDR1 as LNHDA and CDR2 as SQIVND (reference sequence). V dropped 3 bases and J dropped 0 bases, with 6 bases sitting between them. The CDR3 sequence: CASSIGASNQPQHF. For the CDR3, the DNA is TGTGCCAGTAGTATCGGGGCTAGCAATCAGCCCCAGCATTTT.

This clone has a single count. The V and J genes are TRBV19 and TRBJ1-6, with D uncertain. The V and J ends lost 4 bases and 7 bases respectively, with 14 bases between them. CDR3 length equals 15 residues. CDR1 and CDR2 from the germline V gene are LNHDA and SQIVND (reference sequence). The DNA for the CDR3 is TGTGCCAGTAGTAAGAGGACGGAAGACAATTCACCCCTCCACTTT. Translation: CASSKRTEDNSPLHF.

The CDR3 nucleotides are TGTGCCAGCAGCTTATGGGCAGAATTGAACACTGAAGCTTTCTTT. This translates into CASSLWAELNTEAFF. The J gene is TRBJ1-1, the V gene TRBV11-2, with unresolved D. V was clipped by 2 bases and J by 0 bases, with 10 bases between them. CDR3 length: 15 amino acids. Germline V gene sequence: CDR1 SGHAT, CDR2 FQNNGV.

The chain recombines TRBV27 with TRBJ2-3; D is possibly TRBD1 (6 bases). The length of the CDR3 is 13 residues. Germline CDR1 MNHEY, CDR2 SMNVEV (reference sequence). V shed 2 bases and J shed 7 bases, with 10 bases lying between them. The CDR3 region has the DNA TGTGCCAGCAGTTTAGTAGGGGACAATACGCAGTATTTT. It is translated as CASSLVGDNTQYF.

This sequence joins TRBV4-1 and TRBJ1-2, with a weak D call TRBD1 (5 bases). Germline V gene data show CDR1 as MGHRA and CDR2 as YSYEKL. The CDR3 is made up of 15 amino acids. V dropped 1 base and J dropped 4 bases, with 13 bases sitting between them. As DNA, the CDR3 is TGCGCCAGCAGCCAAGTTGGGGGACGCCTCTATGGCTACACCTTC. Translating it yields CASSQVGGRLYGYTF.

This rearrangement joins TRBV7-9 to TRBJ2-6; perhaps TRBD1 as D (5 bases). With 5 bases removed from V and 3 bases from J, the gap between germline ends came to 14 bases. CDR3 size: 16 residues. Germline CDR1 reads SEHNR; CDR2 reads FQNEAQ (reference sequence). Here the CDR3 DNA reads TGTGCCAGCAGCCCATGGTCAGGGTATGGGGCCAACGTCCTGACTTTC. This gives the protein CASSPWSGYGANVLTF.

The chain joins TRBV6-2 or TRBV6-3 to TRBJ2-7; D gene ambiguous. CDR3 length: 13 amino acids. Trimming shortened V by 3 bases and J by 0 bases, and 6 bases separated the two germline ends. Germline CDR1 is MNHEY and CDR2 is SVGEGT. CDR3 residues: CASSYSYSYEQYF. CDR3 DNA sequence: TGTGCCAGCAGTTATTCCTACTCCTACGAGCAGTACTTC.

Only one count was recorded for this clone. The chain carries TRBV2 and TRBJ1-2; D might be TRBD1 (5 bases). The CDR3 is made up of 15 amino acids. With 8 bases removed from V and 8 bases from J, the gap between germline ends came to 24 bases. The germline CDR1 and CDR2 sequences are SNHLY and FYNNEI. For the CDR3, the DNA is TGTGCCAGCCCAGAGAGGCGGGGCGCTGTCTCCGGCTACACCTTC. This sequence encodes CASPERRGAVSGYTF.

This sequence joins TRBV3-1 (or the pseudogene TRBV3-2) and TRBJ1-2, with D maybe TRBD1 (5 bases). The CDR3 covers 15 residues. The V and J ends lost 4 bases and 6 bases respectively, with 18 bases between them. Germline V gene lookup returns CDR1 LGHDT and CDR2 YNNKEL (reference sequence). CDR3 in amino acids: CASSPILGGFDGYTF. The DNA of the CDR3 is TGTGCCAGCAGCCCCATTCTGGGGGGATTTGATGGCTACACCTTC.

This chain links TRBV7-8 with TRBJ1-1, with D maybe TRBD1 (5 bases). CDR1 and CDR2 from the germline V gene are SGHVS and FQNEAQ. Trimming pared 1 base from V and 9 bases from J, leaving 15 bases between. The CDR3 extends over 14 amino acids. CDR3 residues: CASSLERAREKAFF. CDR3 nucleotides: TGTGCCAGCAGCTTAGAAAGGGCCAGGGAAAAAGCTTTCTTT. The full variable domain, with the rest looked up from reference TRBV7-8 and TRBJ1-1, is GAGVSQSPRYKVAKRGQDVALRCDPISGHVSLFWYQQALGQGPEFLTYFQNEAQLDKSGLPSDRFFAERPEGSVSTLKIQRTQQEDSAVYLCASSLERAREKAFFGQGTRLTVV.

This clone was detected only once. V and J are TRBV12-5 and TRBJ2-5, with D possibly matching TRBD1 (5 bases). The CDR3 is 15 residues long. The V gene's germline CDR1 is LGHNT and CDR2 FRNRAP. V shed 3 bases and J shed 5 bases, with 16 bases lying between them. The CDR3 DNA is TGTGCTAGTGGTTTTGGTCTGGGGCGCTCGGAGACCCAGTACTTC. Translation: CASGFGLGRSETQYF.

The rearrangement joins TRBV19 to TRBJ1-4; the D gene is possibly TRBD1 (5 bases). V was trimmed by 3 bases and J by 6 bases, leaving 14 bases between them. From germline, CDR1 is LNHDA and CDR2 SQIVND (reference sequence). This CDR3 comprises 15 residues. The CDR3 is CASSMGFQGYEKLFF. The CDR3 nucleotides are TGTGCCAGTAGTATGGGATTTCAGGGATATGAAAAACTGTTTTTT.

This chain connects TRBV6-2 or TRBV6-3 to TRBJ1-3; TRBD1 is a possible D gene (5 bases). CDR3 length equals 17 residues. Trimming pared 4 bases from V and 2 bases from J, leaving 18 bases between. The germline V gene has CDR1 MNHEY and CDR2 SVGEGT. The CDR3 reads CASSFPYRTKAGNTIYF. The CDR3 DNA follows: TGTGCCAGCAGTTTCCCCTACAGGACGAAAGCTGGAAACACCATATATTTT.